This TCR beta chain comes out of a study of shared clonotypes between healthy human individuals. TCRdb keeps only in-frame clones here, not all; method: immunoSEQ multiplex PCR. The data hold hundreds of thousands of clones, with about 79% observed a single time. The CDR3 is made up of 14 amino acids. Germline-derived CDR1 and CDR2 are MNHEY and SMNVEV (reference sequence). Unmatched junction bases numbered 6, after V lost 5 bases and J lost 7 bases. This sequence was found in a woman aged 35 to 49 in good health. Some clones in this sample may be carry-over from other donors' samples. Input material: PBMCs. The chain uses TRBV27 and TRBJ2-7; 12 positions agree with TRBD1. The CDR3 DNA follows: TGTGCCAGCAGTCCGGGACAGGGGGCGGGTGAGCAGTACTTC. Translation gives CASSPGQGAGEQYF.